The next 29 T cell receptor beta chains were all read from a single sample in a study of control samples from healthy donors and cancer patients. Using immunoSEQ multiplex PCR, the repertoire was profiled, and TCRdb retains in-frame clones only, with some absent. The repertoire includes 75,000 to 90,000 clones, roughly 86% of them detected once, and approximately 21% sits in the top ten. The material sequenced was blood. The receptors here all came from a man aged 30-40 years in good health.

The chain carries TRBV19 and TRBJ1-1; no reliable D call. Germline lookup yields CDR1 LNHDA and CDR2 SQIVND (reference sequence). The CDR3 consists of 14 residues. V lost 7 bases and J 7 bases, leaving 19 bases between the germline ends. In DNA, the CDR3 is TGTGCCAGTAAGCCCTGGGCCCTGAACGGTGAAGCTTTCTTT. Translation: CASKPWALNGEAFF.

The chain joins TRBV28 to TRBJ1-2, with TRBD1 matching 7 bases. V dropped 6 bases and J dropped 4; count of bases not matched to a gene: 11. The CDR3 runs 15 residues. Germline V gene sequence: CDR1 MDHEN, CDR2 SYDVKM. The CDR3 here is CASRQKQGLSYGYTF. The CDR3 DNA reads TGTGCCAGCAGACAAAAACAGGGGCTGAGCTATGGCTACACCTTC.

The V gene is TRBV28, the J gene TRBJ2-7; D is uncertain. This CDR3 region has 14 residues. The germline V and J ends were trimmed by 5 bases and 3 bases, with 14 bases remaining between them. Germline V CDR1 and CDR2: MDHEN, SYDVKM. The CDR3 loop reads CASSPGFGDYEQYF. Here the CDR3 DNA reads TGTGCCAGCAGTCCTGGTTTTGGAGACTACGAGCAGTACTTC.

V and J are TRBV7-8 and TRBJ2-3, with 10 nucleotides matching TRBD2. J was trimmed by 0 bases and V by 6 bases; bases with no gene match: 6. There are 16 residues in the CDR3. Germline V gene lookup returns CDR1 SGHVS and CDR2 FQNEAQ. CDR3 residues: CASRPTSGESTDTQYF. The DNA for the CDR3 is TGTGCCAGCAGACCCACTAGCGGGGAAAGCACAGATACGCAGTATTTT.

This chain connects TRBV5-4 to TRBJ1-2; TRBD1 might be the D (6 bases). V was trimmed by 0 bases and J by 7 bases, leaving 10 bases between them. Per germline, CDR1 SGHNT and CDR2 YYREEE (reference sequence). The CDR3 runs 13 residues. CDR3 bases: TGTGCCAGCAGCTTGGAAACAGGGCTTGGCTACACCTTC. As protein: CASSLETGLGYTF. Full variable domain (rest looked up from reference TRBV5-4 and TRBJ1-2): ETGVTQSPTHLIKTRGQQVTLRCSSQSGHNTVSWYQQALGQGPQFIFQYYREEENGRGNFPPRFSGLQFPNYSSELNVNALELDDSALYLCASSLETGLGYTFGSGTRLTVV.

The chain has TRBV7-2 and TRBJ2-7; a weak D match, TRBD2 (7 bases). The ends were cut back, 2 bases at V and 2 bases at J, with 13 bases in the middle. The CDR3 has 15 amino acids. The V gene's germline CDR1 is SGHTA and CDR2 FQGNSA. As DNA, the CDR3 is TGTGCCAGCAGCTTACTAGCGGACAGAACCTACGAGCAGTACTTC. Encoded protein: CASSLLADRTYEQYF.

In its sample, this clone was seen a few times. The V gene is TRBV3-1 (or the pseudogene TRBV3-2), the J gene TRBJ2-5, with D maybe TRBD1 (5 bases). CDR1 LGHDT and CDR2 YNNKEL come from the germline V gene (reference sequence). The CDR3 extends over 15 amino acids. Trimming stripped 1 base from V and 3 bases from J, with 12 bases between. CDR3 residues: CASSQGQSVKETQYF. CDR3 DNA: TGTGCCAGCAGCCAAGGACAGAGCGTTAAAGAGACCCAGTACTTC.

The gene calls are TRBV7-9 and TRBJ1-4; D call uncertain. V shed 2 bases and J shed 4 bases, with 5 bases lying between them. Germline CDR1 reads SEHNR; CDR2 reads FQNEAQ (reference sequence). The CDR3 runs 13 residues. The CDR3 DNA reads as TGTGCCAGCAGCTTAACGAATAATGAAAAACTGTTTTTT. It translates to CASSLTNNEKLFF. The full variable domain, its missing parts supplied by reference TRBV7-9 and TRBJ1-4, is DTGVSQNPRHKITKRGQNVTFRCDPISEHNRLYWYRQTLGQGPEFLTYFQNEAQLEKSRLLSDRFSAERPKGSFSTLEIQRTEQGDSAMYLCASSLTNNEKLFFGSGTQLSVL.

Here the CDR3 reads CASSEIEGPRSYSYEQYV. The CDR3 nucleotides read TGTGCCAGCAGTGAAATTGAGGGTCCCCGCAGCTACTCCTACGAGCAGTACGTC. The genes are TRBV6-1 and TRBJ2-7; D possibly corresponds to TRBD2 (5 bases). Trimming removed 2 bases at V and 0 bases at J, with 20 bases between. CDR3 length: 18 amino acids. Per the germline V gene, CDR1 is MNHNS and CDR2 is SASEGT.

This clone has only one observation. CDR3 loop: CASSPPGQNTEAFF. Here the CDR3 DNA reads TGTGCCAGCAGCCCTCCGGGACAGAACACTGAAGCTTTCTTT. This chain uses TRBV7-8 with TRBJ1-1; perhaps TRBD1 as D (6 bases). Germline CDR1 reads SGHVS; CDR2 reads FQNEAQ. This CDR3 spans 14 amino acids. The V gene lost 5 bases and the J gene lost 1 base, with 11 bases spanning the gap.

This clone occurred once. The V gene is TRBV25-1, the J gene TRBJ2-5; 9 bases map to TRBD2. Trimming at V came to 2 bases and at J to 2 bases, leaving 6 bases not matched to a gene. The germline V gene has CDR1 MGHDK and CDR2 SYGVNS. The CDR3 totals 16 residues. CDR3 residues: CASSETAGGLQETQYF. The CDR3 nucleotides read TGTGCCAGCAGTGAAACAGCGGGGGGTTTACAAGAGACCCAGTACTTC.

In its sample, this clone is medium-sized. The gene calls are TRBV2 and TRBJ1-5; 8 bases map to TRBD1. This CDR3 has 13 amino acids. Trimming cost V 6 bases and J 7 bases; bases outside gene matches: 5. Germline assignment: CDR1 SNHLY and CDR2 FYNNEI. CDR3: CASSGTGEQPQHF. CDR3 sequence (DNA): TGTGCCAGCAGCGGGACAGGAGAGCAGCCCCAGCATTTT.

This rearrangement joins TRBV5-1 to TRBJ1-2; D is ambiguous. This CDR3 is 13 amino acids long. Trimming pared 1 base from V and 6 bases from J, leaving 10 bases between. CDR1 and CDR2 (germline): SGHRS, YFSETQ. CDR3 in DNA: TGCGCCAGCAGCTTGAATGGTCGGGATGGCTACACCTTC. This sequence encodes CASSLNGRDGYTF.

The gene calls are TRBV24-1 and TRBJ1-1, with 8 bases that match TRBD1. The germline CDR1 and CDR2 sequences are KGHDR and SFDVKD. CDR3 length: 14 amino acids. V was clipped by 4 bases and J by 6 bases; unmatched bases: 6. CDR3 DNA sequence: TGTGCCACCAGTGACCGCGGGACAGGCTCTGAAGCTTTCTTT. Its protein is CATSDRGTGSEAFF.

The rearrangement links TRBV6-5 to TRBJ1-2; 10 bases are a match to TRBD1. Germline assignment: CDR1 MNHEY and CDR2 SVGAGI. The CDR3 has 15 residues. V shed 4 bases, J shed 2 bases, and the junction held 4 bases outside the gene matches. CDR3 DNA sequence: TGTGCCAGCAGTTCCCGACAGGGGGCGAACTATGGCTACACCTTC. This encodes CASSSRQGANYGYTF.

Comment on this clone: This clone may be a read error of a much larger clone one base away. The same CDR3 arises from other DNA sequences in this sample as well. The rearrangement uses TRBV7-2 and TRBJ1-2; D might be TRBD1 (6 bases). CDR1 is SGHTA and CDR2 is FQGNSA in the germline V gene. Trimming left V 1 base short and J 8 bases short, with 11 bases between. The CDR3 covers 13 residues. The chain's CDR3 is CASSLGGGGGYTF. CDR3 sequence (DNA): TGTGCCAGCAGCTTAGGCGGGGGCGGGGGCTACACCTTC.

This clone was counted only a few times. The chain couples TRBV6-5 to TRBJ1-5, with a tentative D call TRBD1 (5 bases). The CDR3 contains 15 residues. In germline, CDR1 is MNHEY, CDR2 SVGAGI. V was clipped by 6 bases and J by 4 bases, with 16 bases between them. This CDR3 is CASRDNAYNNQPQHF. CDR3 DNA sequence: TGTGCCAGCAGGGACAACGCGTACAATAATCAGCCCCAGCATTTT.

V is TRBV5-1 and J is TRBJ2-1; TRBD1 matches at 12 bases. Unmatched junction bases numbered 14, after V lost 10 bases and J lost 0 bases. The CDR3 loop spans 18 amino acids. In germline, CDR1 is SGHRS, CDR2 YFSETQ. The CDR3 loop is CAHPIGTGGPPSYNEQFF. The CDR3, as DNA: TGCGCCCATCCAATCGGGACAGGGGGCCCCCCCTCCTACAATGAGCAGTTCTTC. Together with reference TRBV5-1 and TRBJ2-1, the CDR3 gives the full variable domain: KAGVTQTPRYLIKTRGQQVTLSCSPISGHRSVSWYQQTPGQGLQFLFEYFSETQRNKGNFPGRFSGRQFSNSRSEMNVSTLELGDSALYLCAHPIGTGGPPSYNEQFFGPGTRLTVL.

This clone was counted a single time. The rearrangement uses TRBV18 and TRBJ1-1; tentatively, D is TRBD1 (5 bases). The CDR3 loop spans 15 amino acids. Germline CDR1 reads KGHSH; CDR2 reads LQKENI. The germline V and J ends were trimmed by 0 bases and 3 bases, with 11 bases remaining between them. The CDR3 here is CASSPPGGAYTEAFF. The CDR3 DNA reads as TGTGCCAGCTCACCACCCGGCGGGGCTTACACTGAAGCTTTCTTT.

In its sample, this clone was seen once. The V call is TRBV9, the J call TRBJ2-5; the match to TRBD2 covers 16 bases. J lost 2 bases, V lost 4 bases, and 8 bases had no gene match. Germline CDR1 and CDR2: SGDLS and YYNGEE. This CDR3 is 18 amino acids long. The CDR3 here is CASSSGTSGGASQETQYF. CDR3 DNA: TGTGCCAGCAGCTCCGGGACTAGCGGGGGGGCCTCACAAGAGACCCAGTACTTC.

This clone was picked up a small number of times. The CDR3 here is CASSFVPDRVSGANVLTF. The CDR3 coding sequence is TGTGCCAGCAGCTTTGTCCCCGACAGAGTCTCTGGGGCCAACGTCCTGACTTTC. The chain carries TRBV12-1 and TRBJ2-6; TRBD1 is the table's D call and was not checked against the DNA. TRBV12-1 has pseudogene status. The length of the CDR3 is 18 residues.

J is TRBJ2-3 and V is TRBV2; D is possibly TRBD1 (6 bases). With 6 bases removed from V and 1 base from J, the gap between germline ends came to 14 bases. CDR3 size: 15 residues. Germline values: CDR1 SNHLY, CDR2 FYNNEI. The CDR3 DNA sequence: TGTGCCAGCAGATCACAGGGAACCCGCACAGATACGCAGTATTTT. Residues: CASRSQGTRTDTQYF.

The V and J genes are TRBV6-5 and TRBJ1-1; the D gene is possibly TRBD1 (5 bases). Germline CDR1 reads MNHEY; CDR2 reads SVGAGI. The CDR3 has 13 amino acids. The V end was cut by 4 bases, the J end by 11 bases, with 17 bases between. CDR3 nucleotide sequence: TGTGCCAGCAGTTCTGACAGTGCCGCAGTGGCTTTCTTT. As protein: CASSSDSAAVAFF.

The gene calls are TRBV27 and TRBJ1-5, with 9 bases identical to TRBD1. CDR3 length: 15 amino acids. The V and J ends lost 5 bases and 2 bases, in that order; junction bases with no gene match: 4. The germline V gene encodes CDR1 MNHEY and CDR2 SMNVEV (reference sequence). The DNA of the CDR3 is TGTGCCAGCAGTCAAGGGACAGGGCGCAATCAGCCCCAGCATTTT. Translated: CASSQGTGRNQPQHF.

The chain is built from TRBV14 and TRBJ2-7; 10 positions agree with TRBD1. V lost 1 base and J lost 2; bases outside the gene matches: 2. Germline CDR1 and CDR2: SGHDN and FVKESK. The CDR3 has 15 residues. In DNA, the CDR3 is TGTGCCAGCAGCCAAGGGACAGGGGGAACCTACGAGCAGTACTTC. Translation: CASSQGTGGTYEQYF.

This rearrangement joins TRBV7-2 to TRBJ2-2, with 7 nucleotides matching TRBD1. The CDR3 runs 15 residues. Per the germline V gene, CDR1 is SGHTA and CDR2 is FQGNSA. After removal of 4 bases from V and 1 base from J, the junction contained 3 bases not matched to a gene. The CDR3 region is CASSWRTGNTGELFF. The CDR3 DNA reads TGTGCCAGCAGCTGGCGGACAGGGAACACCGGGGAGCTGTTTTTT.

This chain uses TRBV28 with TRBJ2-1, with 14 bases matching TRBD2. Germline lookup yields CDR1 MDHEN and CDR2 SYDVKM. The V segment lost 1 base and the J segment 8 bases; nucleotides outside the gene matches: 7. This CDR3 contains 17 residues. The CDR3, as DNA: TGTGCCAGCAGTTTATACCCGGGACTAGCGGGGGTGTATGAGCAGTTCTTC. Residues: CASSLYPGLAGVYEQFF. The complete variable domain, with remaining parts taken from reference TRBV28 and TRBJ2-1, reads DVKVTQSSRYLVKRTGEKVFLECVQDMDHENMFWYRQDPGLGLRLIYFSYDVKMKEKGDIPEGYSVSREKKERFSLILESASTNQTSMYLCASSLYPGLAGVYEQFFGPGTRLTVL.

The chain couples TRBV7-2 to TRBJ2-3; D uncertain. In germline, CDR1 is SGHTA, CDR2 FQGNSA. Deletions cut 5 bases from V and 8 bases from J, with 11 bases between. This CDR3 is built from 12 residues. The CDR3 nucleotides read TGTGCCAGCAGCGCTACCCGCCTTACGCAGTATTTT. This codes for CASSATRLTQYF.

The chain employs TRBV19 and TRBJ2-7; no clear D. The CDR3 spans 14 residues. Deletions cut 3 bases from V and 1 base from J, with 10 bases between. Germline values: CDR1 LNHDA, CDR2 SQIVND (reference sequence). The CDR3 nucleotides are TGTGCCAGTAGTATGACCTACCGGTCCTACGAGCAGTACTTC. Translation: CASSMTYRSYEQYF.